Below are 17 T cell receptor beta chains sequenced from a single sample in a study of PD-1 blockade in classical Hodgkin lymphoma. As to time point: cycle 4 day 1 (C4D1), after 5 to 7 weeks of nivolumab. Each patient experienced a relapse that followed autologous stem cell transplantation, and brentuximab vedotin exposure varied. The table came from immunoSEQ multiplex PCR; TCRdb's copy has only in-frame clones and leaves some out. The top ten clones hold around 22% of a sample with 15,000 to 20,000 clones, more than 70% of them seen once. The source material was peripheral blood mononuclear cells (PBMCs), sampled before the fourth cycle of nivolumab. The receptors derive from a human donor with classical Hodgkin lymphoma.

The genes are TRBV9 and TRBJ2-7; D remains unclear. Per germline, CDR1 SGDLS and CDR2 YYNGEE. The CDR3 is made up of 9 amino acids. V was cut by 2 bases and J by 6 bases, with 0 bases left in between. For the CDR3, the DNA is TGTGCCAGCAGCGTCGAGCAGTACTTC. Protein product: CASSVEQYF.

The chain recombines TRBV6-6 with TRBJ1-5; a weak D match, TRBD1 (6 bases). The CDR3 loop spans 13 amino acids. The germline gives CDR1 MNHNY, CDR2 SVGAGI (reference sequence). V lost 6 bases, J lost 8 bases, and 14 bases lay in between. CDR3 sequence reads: CASRGANGKPQHF. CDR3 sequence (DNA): TGTGCCAGCAGGGGGGCCAACGGGAAGCCCCAGCATTTT.

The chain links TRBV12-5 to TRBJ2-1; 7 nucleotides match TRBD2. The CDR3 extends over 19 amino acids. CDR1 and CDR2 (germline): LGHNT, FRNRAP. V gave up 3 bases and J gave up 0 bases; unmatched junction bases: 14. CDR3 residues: CASGFRGWLAVSSYNEQFF. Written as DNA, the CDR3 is TGTGCTAGTGGTTTTAGAGGATGGCTAGCGGTTAGCTCCTACAATGAGCAGTTCTTC.

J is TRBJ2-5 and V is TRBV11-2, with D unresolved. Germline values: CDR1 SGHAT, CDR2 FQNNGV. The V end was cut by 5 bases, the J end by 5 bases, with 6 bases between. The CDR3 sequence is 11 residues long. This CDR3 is CASSPHETQYF. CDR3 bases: TGTGCCAGCAGCCCTCACGAGACCCAGTACTTC.

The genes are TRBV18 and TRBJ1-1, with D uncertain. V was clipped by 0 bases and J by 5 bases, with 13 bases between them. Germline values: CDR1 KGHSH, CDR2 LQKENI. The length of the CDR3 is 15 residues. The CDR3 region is CASSPPRTGRTEAFF. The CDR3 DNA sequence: TGTGCCAGCTCACCACCCCGGACGGGGAGAACTGAAGCTTTCTTT.

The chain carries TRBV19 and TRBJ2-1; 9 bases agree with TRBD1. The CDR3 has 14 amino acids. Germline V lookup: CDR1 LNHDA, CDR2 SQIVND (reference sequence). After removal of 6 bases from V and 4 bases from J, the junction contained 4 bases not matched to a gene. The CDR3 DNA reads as TGTGCCAGTAGGGTGGGACAGGGTTACAATGAGCAGTTCTTC. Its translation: CASRVGQGYNEQFF.

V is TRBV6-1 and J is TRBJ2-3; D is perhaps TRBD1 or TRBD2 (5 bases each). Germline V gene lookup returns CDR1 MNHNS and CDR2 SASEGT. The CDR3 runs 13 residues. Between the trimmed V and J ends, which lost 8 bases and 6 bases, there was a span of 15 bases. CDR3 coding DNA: TGTGCCAGCGGTCGGGACGCCTTGGATACGCAGTATTTT. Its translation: CASGRDALDTQYF.

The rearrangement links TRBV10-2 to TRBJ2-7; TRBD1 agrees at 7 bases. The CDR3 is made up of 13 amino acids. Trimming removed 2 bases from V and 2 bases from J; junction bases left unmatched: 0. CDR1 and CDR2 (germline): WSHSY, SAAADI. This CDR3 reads CASSETGAYEQYF. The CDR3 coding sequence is TGCGCCAGCAGTGAGACAGGGGCCTACGAGCAGTACTTC.

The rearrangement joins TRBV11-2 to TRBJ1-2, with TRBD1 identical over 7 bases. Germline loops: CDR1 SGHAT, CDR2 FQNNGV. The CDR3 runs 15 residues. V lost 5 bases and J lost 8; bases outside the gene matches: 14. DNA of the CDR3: TGTGCCAGCAGCCCGGGGAGGGGGCAAGGGAAAGGCTACACCTTC. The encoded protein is CASSPGRGQGKGYTF. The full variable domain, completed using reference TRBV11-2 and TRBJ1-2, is EAGVAQSPRYKIIEKRQSVAFWCNPISGHATLYWYQQILGQGPKLLIQFQNNGVVDDSQLPKDRFSAERLKGVDSTLKIQPAKLEDSAVYLCASSPGRGQGKGYTFGSGTRLTVV.

The CDR3 protein is CASSLGTAQETQYF. CDR3 in DNA: TGTGCCAGCAGCTTAGGGACAGCACAAGAGACCCAGTACTTC. The rearrangement joins TRBV5-4 to TRBJ2-5; TRBD1 agrees at 7 bases. V lost 2 bases to trimming and J lost 2 bases; unmatched junction nucleotides: 3. The CDR3 length is 14 residues. Germline assignment: CDR1 SGHNT and CDR2 YYREEE (reference sequence).

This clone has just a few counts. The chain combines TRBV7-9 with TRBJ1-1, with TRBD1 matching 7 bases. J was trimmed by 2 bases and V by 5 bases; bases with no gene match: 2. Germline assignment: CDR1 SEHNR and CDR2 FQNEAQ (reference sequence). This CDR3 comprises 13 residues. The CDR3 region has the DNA TGTGCCAGCAGCCGGACAGGTAACACTGAAGCTTTCTTT. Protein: CASSRTGNTEAFF. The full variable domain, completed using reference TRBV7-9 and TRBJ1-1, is DTGVSQNPRHKITKRGQNVTFRCDPISEHNRLYWYRQTLGQGPEFLTYFQNEAQLEKSRLLSDRFSAERPKGSFSTLEIQRTEQGDSAMYLCASSRTGNTEAFFGQGTRLTVV.

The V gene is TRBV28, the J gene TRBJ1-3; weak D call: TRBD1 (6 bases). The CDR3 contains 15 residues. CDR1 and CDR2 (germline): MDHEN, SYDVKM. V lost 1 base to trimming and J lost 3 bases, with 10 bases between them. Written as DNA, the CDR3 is TGTGCCAGCAGTTTATCAGGGGCTGGTGGAAACACCATATATTTT. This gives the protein CASSLSGAGGNTIYF.

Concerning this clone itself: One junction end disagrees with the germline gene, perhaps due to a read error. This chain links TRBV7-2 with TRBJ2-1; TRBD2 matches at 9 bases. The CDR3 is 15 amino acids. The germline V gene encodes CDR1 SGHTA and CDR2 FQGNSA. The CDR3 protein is CASSFTGTSYSEQFF. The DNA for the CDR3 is TGTGCCAGCAGCTTCACCGGGACTAGCTACAGTGAGCAGTTCTTC. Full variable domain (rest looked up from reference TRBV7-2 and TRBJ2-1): GAGVSQSPSNKVTEKGKDVELRCDPISGHTALYWYRQSLGQGLEFLIYFQGNSAPDKSGLPSDRFSAERTGGSVSTLTIQRTQQEDSAVYLCASSFTGTSYSEQFFGPGTRLTVL.

The CDR3 here is CASSQIENTEAFF. The CDR3, as DNA: TGCGCCAGCAGCCAAATTGAGAACACTGAAGCTTTCTTT. The chain employs TRBV4-3 and TRBJ1-1; D is ambiguous. Trimming shortened V by 2 bases and J by 1 base, and 5 bases separated the two germline ends. The CDR3 totals 13 residues. Germline assignment: CDR1 LGHNA and CDR2 YSLEER.

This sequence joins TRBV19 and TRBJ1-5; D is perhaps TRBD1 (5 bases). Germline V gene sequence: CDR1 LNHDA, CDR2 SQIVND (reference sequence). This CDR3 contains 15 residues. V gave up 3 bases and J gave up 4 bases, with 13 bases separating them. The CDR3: CASSIWGRSNQPQHF. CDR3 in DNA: TGTGCCAGTAGTATCTGGGGACGGAGTAATCAGCCCCAGCATTTT.

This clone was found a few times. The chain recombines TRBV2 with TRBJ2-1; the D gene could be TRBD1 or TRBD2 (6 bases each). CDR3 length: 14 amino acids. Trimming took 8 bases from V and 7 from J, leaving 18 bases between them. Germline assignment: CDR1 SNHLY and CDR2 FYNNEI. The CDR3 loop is CASDTGGGRNEQFF. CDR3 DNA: TGTGCCAGCGACACAGGAGGGGGAAGGAATGAGCAGTTCTTC.

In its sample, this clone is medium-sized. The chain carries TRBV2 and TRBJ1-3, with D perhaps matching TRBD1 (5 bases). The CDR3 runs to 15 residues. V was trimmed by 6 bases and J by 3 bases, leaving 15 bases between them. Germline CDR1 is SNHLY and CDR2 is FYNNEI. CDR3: CASSRDLDRGNTIYF. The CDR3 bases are TGTGCCAGCAGCAGGGACCTTGATCGTGGAAACACCATATATTTT.